Below, one T cell receptor beta chain is given with its context. The antigen is not known. The genes are named according to mouse. The CDR3 end falls 1 residue outside the read, so it is completed with the germline J gene. This specimen comes from a study of tissue T cells after allogeneic stem cell transplantation. Overall study findings and caveats: This small cohort was clinically heterogeneous, and sampling depth was a limitation. Anatomically similar tissues had similar TCR repertoires within each patient. Some tissue clones might be persisting host cells; their alloreactivity or antigen specificity was not determined.

With V trimmed by 0 bases and J by 4 bases, 1 base remained unmatched. Germline assignment: CDR1 NSHNY and CDR2 SYGAGN. This CDR3 has 14 residues. Sequencing of TCRbeta CDR3 at survey depth gave sequences and template counts. The method was immunoSEQ multiplex PCR; TCRdb's version includes in-frame clones alone and lacks a portion of them. Among about 17,000 clones, under 80% were seen once, and the ten largest hold almost 0.95%. V is TRBV13-1 and J is TRBJ2-5; the match to TRBD2 covers 8 bases. Input material: spleen. The sequence came from a female BALB/c mouse in good health. MHC haplotype of the mouse line: H2-d. Partial CDR3 DNA: TGTGCCAGCAGTGATGTGGGGGGGAAAGACACCCAGTAC. It is translated as CASSDVGGKDTQY. The whole CDR3 is CASSDVGGKDTQYF.